This T cell receptor beta chain stems from a study of blood T cell repertoires in COVID-19. The overall study: Spain, Italy and the United States supplied samples that represented acute and convalescent COVID-19.

The CDR3 is 16 residues long. Germline loops: CDR1 SGHTA, CDR2 FQGNSA. The trim removed 1 base at V and 3 bases at J, leaving 2 bases unmatched. Under the authors' procedure: Cell counts per sample came from amplifying reference gene primers. Only in-frame clones appear in the TCRdb table, and some are missing; sequencing was by immunoSEQ multiplex PCR. V and J calls and clone size are copied from that table; D and trimming were computed from the DNA. The sample gives 220,000 or so clones, 80% to 85% of which show up once; 6.8% is in the top ten. Recovered status applied to Cohort 3 donors who had two consecutive negative PCRs. It also applied to those with clearance or with symptom resolution.

The clonotype comes from a woman in her 40s who had recovered from COVID-19. J is TRBJ2-7 and V is TRBV7-2; 14 bases fit TRBD2. Sequencing used PBMCs or T cells enriched from blood (not recorded which). The CDR3 reads CASSLGGLAGDYEQYF. DNA for the CDR3: TGTGCCAGCAGCTTAGGGGGACTAGCGGGAGACTACGAGCAGTACTTC.